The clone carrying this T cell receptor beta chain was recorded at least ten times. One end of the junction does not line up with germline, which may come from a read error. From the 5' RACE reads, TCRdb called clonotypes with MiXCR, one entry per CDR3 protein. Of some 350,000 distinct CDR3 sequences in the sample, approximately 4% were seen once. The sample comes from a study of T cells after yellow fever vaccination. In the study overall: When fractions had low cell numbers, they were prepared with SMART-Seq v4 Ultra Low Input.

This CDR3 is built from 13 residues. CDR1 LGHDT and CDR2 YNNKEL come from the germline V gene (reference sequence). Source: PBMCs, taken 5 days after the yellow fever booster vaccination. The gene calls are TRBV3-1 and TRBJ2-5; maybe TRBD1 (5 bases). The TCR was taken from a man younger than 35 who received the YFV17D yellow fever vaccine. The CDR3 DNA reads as TGTGCCAGCAGCCAAAAGGGGCAAGCGACCCAGTACTTC. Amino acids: CASSQKGQATQYF.